Presented here are 8 T cell receptor beta chains from one specimen sequenced in a study of T-cell memory formation after mild COVID-19 (dated by TCRdb to about 2021). Library prep was done by 5' RACE. Sequencer: Illumina NovaSeq 6000. TCRdb applied fastp at Q25 and MiXCR to the public reads, then kept only in-frame beta chains. Each entry merges the rows of one CDR3 protein and shows their most common DNA and genes. Across this sample there are hundreds of thousands of distinct CDR3 sequences, with 15% to 20% seen only once. Approximately 20% of the sample is in the top ten clones. Sequencing was carried out using PBMCs or a T cell subset sorted from them (not recorded which). The receptors come from a young man who had mild COVID-19 (a few samples of this study predate the infection). The sample titles of this study are shuffled in the database, so cell type and time point are left out; the donor was told from shared clones.

V is TRBV7-2 and J is TRBJ2-7; TRBD1 matches 9 bases. This CDR3 has 13 residues. Trimming took 5 bases from V and 6 from J; bases not matched to a gene: 5. From germline, CDR1 is SGHTA and CDR2 FQGNSA. The CDR3 DNA is TGTGCCAGCAGCATCCGACAGGGGGGCGAGCAGTACGTC. Residues: CASSIRQGGEQYV.

The chain links TRBV4-3 to TRBJ2-5; TRBD1 agrees at 9 bases. The V and J ends lost 3 bases and 5 bases, in that order; junction bases with no gene match: 4. CDR1 and CDR2 from the germline V gene are LGHNA and YSLEER. This CDR3 contains 14 residues. The chain's CDR3 is CASSQVTGGETQYF. The CDR3, as DNA: TGCGCCAGCAGCCAGGTGACAGGGGGGGAGACCCAGTACTTC.

This clonotype was counted between two and nine times. This chain links TRBV7-2 with TRBJ2-5; 7 nucleotides match TRBD2. The CDR3 is 14 residues long. Germline trimming cut 5 bases from V and 5 bases from J; bases unmatched to any gene: 8. From germline, CDR1 is SGHTA and CDR2 FQGNSA. The CDR3 coding sequence is TGTGCCAGCAGCCCAATGGGGGGAGGGGAGACCCAGTACTTC. It yields the protein CASSPMGGGETQYF.

This sequence joins TRBV6-6 and TRBJ1-6; 9 nucleotides agree with TRBD1. CDR1 and CDR2 from the germline V gene are MNHNY and SVGAGI (reference sequence). This CDR3 region has 14 residues. Trimming at V came to 7 bases and at J to 9 bases, leaving 7 bases not matched to a gene. The DNA of the CDR3 is TGTGCCAGCATGGACGACAGGGGGTTTTCACCCCTCCACTTT. Its protein is CASMDDRGFSPLHF.

This clonotype was found a few times. The chain uses TRBV5-1 and TRBJ1-1; D may be TRBD1 (5 bases). From germline, CDR1 is SGHRS and CDR2 YFSETQ. This CDR3 has 14 amino acids. Trimming removed 0 bases from V and 6 bases from J, with 12 bases in between. The CDR3 coding sequence is TGCGCCAGCAGCTTGGGGGGCGGGGTCCCTGAAGCTTTCTTT. Amino acid sequence: CASSLGGGVPEAFF.

In this sample, this clonotype turned up a few times. The rearrangement uses TRBV6-2 or TRBV6-3 and TRBJ2-7; 9 nucleotides agree with TRBD1. The germline V gene encodes CDR1 MNHEY and CDR2 SVGEGT. This CDR3 comprises 18 residues. The V and J ends lost 4 bases and 4 bases, in that order; junction bases with no gene match: 17. CDR3 DNA: TGTGCCAGCAGTTCCTACTCACTCGGGACAGGGCCACTATACGAGCAGTACGTC. This translates into CASSSYSLGTGPLYEQYV.

V gene TRBV6-5 combines with J gene TRBJ2-6; weak D call: TRBD2 (6 bases). The CDR3 covers 14 residues. The germline V gene encodes CDR1 MNHEY and CDR2 SVGAGI. V lost 5 bases to trimming and J lost 3 bases, with 8 bases between them. CDR3 sequence (DNA): TGTGCCAGCAGTGTTAGCGGTGGGGCCAACGTCCTGACTTTC. This gives the protein CASSVSGGANVLTF.

In its sample, this clonotype was seen a few times. V and J are TRBV6-2 or TRBV6-3 and TRBJ2-7; no clear D gene. Trimming cost V 4 bases and J 3 bases, with 13 bases left between them. The CDR3 is 14 residues long. The V gene's germline CDR1 is MNHEY and CDR2 SVGEGT. The CDR3 loop reads CASSSPEAVYEQYV. The DNA for the CDR3 is TGTGCCAGCAGTTCCCCTGAGGCGGTCTACGAGCAGTACGTC.